These 21 T cell receptor beta chains share one sample of origin, sequenced in a study of vaccination and CD4 T cells after COVID-19 (dated by TCRdb to between 2021 and 2024). Preparation of the library involved PCR. The sequencer was an Illumina iSeq 100. At the Johns Hopkins FTIC core, DNA from the cultured CD4+ T cells underwent TCR sequencing with the Oncomine TCR Beta short-read assay. The public sequencing data were trimmed at Q25 with fastp and processed into clonotypes with MiXCR by TCRdb, which kept only in-frame beta chains. Merged by CDR3 protein, the rows form single entries marked with the most common genes and DNA. The sample includes roughly 15,000 distinct CDR3 sequences, with more than 45% observed a single time. About 12% of the sample lies in the top ten. Their target antigens are unknown. In light of the paper, this sample's treatment or condition label describes: roughly ten-day PBMC culture with coronavirus spike peptide pools or control peptides (ViraFEST assay).

Sequences were obtained from CD4+ T cells from blood, cultured in vitro. The receptors were gathered from a human donor who had recovered from COVID-19.

V usage is TRBV29-1 and J usage is TRBJ2-3, with D maybe TRBD2 (6 bases). This CDR3 comprises 14 residues. CDR1 SQVTM and CDR2 ANQGSEA come from the germline V gene. The V end was cut by 5 bases, the J end by 6 bases, with 18 bases between. The CDR3 DNA follows: TGCAGCGTTCGGGGGAGCCAACTTGGGGATACGCAGTATTTT. This codes for CSVRGSQLGDTQYF.

This chain joins TRBV7-2 and TRBJ1-2, with 7 positions matching TRBD1. This CDR3 comprises 14 residues. Germline V lookup: CDR1 SGHTA, CDR2 FQGNSA. J gave up 5 bases and V 5 bases, and 8 bases lay outside the gene matches. Written as DNA, the CDR3 is TGTGCCAGCAGCGCGACCCGGGACAGTTATGGCTACACCTTC. It is translated as CASSATRDSYGYTF. Complete variable domain (other parts from reference TRBV7-2 and TRBJ1-2): GAGVSQSPSNKVTEKGKDVELRCDPISGHTALYWYRQSLGQGLEFLIYFQGNSAPDKSGLPSDRFSAERTGGSVSTLTIQRTQQEDSAVYLCASSATRDSYGYTFGSGTRLTVV.

This rearrangement joins TRBV12-3 or TRBV12-4 to TRBJ1-1, with a possible D match to TRBD1 (6 bases). This CDR3 contains 14 residues. V was pared by 5 bases and J by 0 bases, with 10 bases between. The CDR3, as DNA: TGTGCCAGCAGTCTCGGGACACTGAACACTGAAGCTTTCTTT. Translation gives CASSLGTLNTEAFF.

The chain recombines TRBV5-4 with TRBJ1-1; unclear D gene. CDR1 is SGHNT and CDR2 is YYREEE in the germline V gene (reference sequence). V gave up 3 bases and J gave up 5 bases, with 14 bases separating them. CDR3 size: 14 residues. CDR3 DNA: TGTGCCAGCAGCTCGTCCAACACGAGAACTGAAGCTTTCTTT. Translating it yields CASSSSNTRTEAFF.

V usage is TRBV5-1 and J usage is TRBJ1-6; 8 nucleotides line up with TRBD1. The CDR3 length is 13 residues. Germline CDR1 and CDR2: SGHRS and YFSETQ. The V gene end was trimmed by 2 bases and the J gene end by 10 bases; junction bases not matched to a gene: 2. Here the CDR3 reads CASSFGQGSPLHF. The CDR3, as DNA: TGCGCCAGCAGCTTCGGACAGGGCTCACCCCTCCACTTT.

This chain uses TRBV27 with TRBJ2-1; D is possibly TRBD1 or TRBD2 (5 bases each). The V end was cut by 5 bases, the J end by 11 bases, with 16 bases between. The length of the CDR3 is 13 residues. The germline CDR1 and CDR2 sequences are MNHEY and SMNVEV (reference sequence). CDR3 coding DNA: TGTGCCAGCAGTCCAATCCCGGGGCCGCAGCAGTTCTTC. Protein sequence: CASSPIPGPQQFF.

This chain joins TRBV7-9 and TRBJ1-1; no clear D. Looked up from germline, CDR1 is SEHNR and CDR2 is FQNEAQ (reference sequence). Trimming left V 3 bases short and J 5 bases short, with 7 bases between. There are 12 residues in the CDR3. The CDR3 sequence is CASSFATTEAFF. The CDR3 nucleotides are TGTGCCAGCAGCTTCGCCACTACTGAAGCTTTCTTT.

This chain connects TRBV12-3 or TRBV12-4 to TRBJ2-2; D is undetermined. The germline V and J ends were trimmed by 5 bases and 4 bases, with 11 bases remaining between them. The CDR3 loop spans 14 amino acids. The CDR3 DNA reads as TGTGCCAGCAGTCCGGGTTGGAGCACCGGGGAGCTGTTTTTT. This codes for CASSPGWSTGELFF.

The chain carries TRBV19 and TRBJ2-2; D uncertain. The CDR3 is 14 amino acids. V gave up 6 bases and J gave up 0 bases, with 8 bases separating them. Germline CDR1 and CDR2: LNHDA and SQIVND (reference sequence). The CDR3 sequence is CASSTRANTGELFF. DNA for the CDR3: TGTGCCAGTAGCACACGAGCGAACACCGGGGAGCTGTTTTTT.

The sample holds a few counts of this clonotype. The genes are TRBV5-1 and TRBJ2-6, with a possible D match to TRBD1 (5 bases). This CDR3 region has 15 residues. The V gene lost 0 bases and the J gene lost 1 base, with 5 bases spanning the gap. The germline gives CDR1 SGHRS, CDR2 YFSETQ. This CDR3 is CASSLDRSGANVLTF. The CDR3 DNA follows: TGCGCCAGCAGCTTGGACAGGTCTGGGGCCAACGTCCTGACTTTC.

The chain recombines TRBV6-1 with TRBJ1-1, with 7 bases that match TRBD1. Germline-derived CDR1 and CDR2 are MNHNS and SASEGT. There are 14 residues in the CDR3. Losses at the gene ends were 3 bases for V and 3 bases for J; bases not matched to a gene: 4. CDR3: CASSERGRDTEAFF. CDR3 bases: TGTGCCAGCAGTGAGAGGGGGCGAGACACTGAAGCTTTCTTT.

The V and J genes are TRBV7-2 and TRBJ2-3, with D maybe TRBD2 (6 bases). V shed 2 bases and J shed 0 bases, with 18 bases lying between them. This CDR3 region has 18 residues. The germline V gene encodes CDR1 SGHTA and CDR2 FQGNSA. The DNA for the CDR3 is TGTGCCAGCAGCTTAAGAGTAGGGTCGGGGACTAGCACAGATACGCAGTATTTT. Translation gives CASSLRVGSGTSTDTQYF.

This chain connects TRBV12-3 or TRBV12-4 to TRBJ1-2, with D possibly TRBD1 on 5 matching bases. The CDR3 consists of 11 residues. The V end lost 5 bases, the J end lost 13 bases, and 14 bases lay between the germline ends. CDR3 in DNA: TGTGCCAGCAGTCCTGACAGCCATTGCACCTTC. Its translation is CASSPDSHCTF.

The gene calls are TRBV6-1 and TRBJ2-3; TRBD1 aligns across 9 bases. Germline loops: CDR1 MNHNS, CDR2 SASEGT. There are 14 residues in the CDR3. Trimming cost V 1 base and J 6 bases; bases outside gene matches: 2. The CDR3 loop reads CASSEGTGVDTQYF. In nucleotides, the CDR3 is TGTGCCAGCAGTGAAGGGACAGGGGTCGATACGCAGTATTTT.

The chain employs TRBV4-2 and TRBJ1-5; 10 bases align to TRBD1. The CDR3 is 16 amino acids. Losses at the gene ends were 0 bases for V and 9 bases for J; bases not matched to a gene: 8. Germline-derived CDR1 and CDR2 are LGHNA and YNFKEQ. CDR3 residues: CASSQEPGQGLWPQHF. The CDR3, as DNA: TGTGCCAGCAGCCAAGAACCGGGACAGGGGCTTTGGCCCCAGCATTTT.

This clonotype was counted a few times. The rearrangement joins TRBV19 to TRBJ1-5; no clear D. Germline CDR1 is LNHDA and CDR2 is SQIVND (reference sequence). The CDR3 runs 14 residues. V shed 10 bases and J shed 0 bases, with 13 bases lying between them. The chain's CDR3 is CATNLLYSNQPQHF. In nucleotides, the CDR3 is TGTGCCACCAATCTCCTCTATAGCAATCAGCCCCAGCATTTT.

The gene calls are TRBV4-1 and TRBJ2-3; D could derive from TRBD1 or TRBD2 (6 bases each). Deletions cut 0 bases from V and 2 bases from J, with 15 bases between. The CDR3 spans 17 residues. CDR1 and CDR2 from the germline V gene are MGHRA and YSYEKL. CDR3 nucleotide sequence: TGCGCCAGCAGCCAAGAGAGATCGGGGGCCCACACAGATACGCAGTATTTT. Translated, it gives CASSQERSGAHTDTQYF.

The chain employs TRBV5-4 and TRBJ1-2, with TRBD1 as a possible D gene (5 bases). V lost 0 bases and J 5 bases, leaving 11 bases between the germline ends. CDR1 and CDR2 (germline): SGHNT, YYREEE (reference sequence). This CDR3 region has 14 residues. CDR3 nucleotides: TGTGCCAGCAGCTTGGACAGGCCCCAATATGGCTACACCTTC. The encoded protein is CASSLDRPQYGYTF.

The chain is built from TRBV19 and TRBJ2-3, with D perhaps TRBD1 or TRBD2 (5 bases each). Germline V lookup: CDR1 LNHDA, CDR2 SQIVND (reference sequence). V lost 0 bases to trimming and J lost 5 bases, with 6 bases between them. The CDR3 is 13 residues long. CDR3 DNA: TGTGCCAGTAGTATAGAGGGGGTAGATACGCAGTATTTT. Translation gives CASSIEGVDTQYF.

The chain is built from TRBV6-1 and TRBJ2-2; unclear D gene. Germline lookup yields CDR1 MNHNS and CDR2 SASEGT. The CDR3 consists of 14 residues. The V end lost 4 bases, the J end lost 5 bases, and 11 bases lay between the germline ends. CDR3 residues: CASSVTFITGELFF. The CDR3 DNA is TGTGCCAGCAGTGTGACATTTATTACCGGGGAGCTGTTTTTT.

V is TRBV6-5 and J is TRBJ1-2, with TRBD1 as a possible D gene (5 bases). The CDR3 sequence is 14 residues long. Trimming pared 4 bases from V and 2 bases from J, leaving 11 bases between. Germline V CDR1 and CDR2: MNHEY, SVGAGI. In DNA form, the CDR3 reads TGTGCCAGCAGTTCTGTCAGGGCAAACTATGGCTACACCTTC. Translated: CASSSVRANYGYTF.